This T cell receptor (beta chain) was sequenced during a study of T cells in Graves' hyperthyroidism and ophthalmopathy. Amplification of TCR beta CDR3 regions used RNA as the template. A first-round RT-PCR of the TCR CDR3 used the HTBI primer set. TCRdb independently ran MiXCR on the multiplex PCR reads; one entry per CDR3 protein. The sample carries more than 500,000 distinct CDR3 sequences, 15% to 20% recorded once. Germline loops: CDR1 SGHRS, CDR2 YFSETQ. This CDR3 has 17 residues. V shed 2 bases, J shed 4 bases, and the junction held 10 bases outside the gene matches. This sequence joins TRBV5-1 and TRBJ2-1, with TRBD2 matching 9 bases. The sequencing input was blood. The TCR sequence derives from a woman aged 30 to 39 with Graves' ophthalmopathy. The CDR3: CASSFSLAGGSYNEQFF. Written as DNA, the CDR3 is TGCGCCAGCAGCTTTTCCCTGGCGGGAGGGTCATACAATGAGCAGTTCTTC.